The rows below give T cell receptor beta chains drawn from one sample of a study of beta chain features in type 1 diabetes. Method: immunoSEQ multiplex PCR; TCRdb's copy keeps in-frame clones and lacks some. The sample contains around 130,000 clones, around 9% of which appear only once. Source material: central memory CD4+ T cells from blood. Receptors were obtained from a man under 40 with type 1 diabetes. CDR3s include the opening cysteine and the closing phenylalanine or tryptophan. A D gene is named only where the DNA matches it firmly. Clone size is shown for a subset of rows, as once, few, many or a class of expanded clone.

size	D	V	J	DNA	CDR3
NA	NA	TRBV19	TRBJ2-3	TGTGCCAGTAGTATCATGGGGGCTTTCACAGATACGCAGTATTTT	CASSIMGAFTDTQYF
few	NA	TRBV5-1	TRBJ2-6	TGCGCCAGCAGGCAGGGCTCTGGGGCCAACGTCCTGACTTTC	CASRQGSGANVLTF
few	TRBD1	TRBV2	TRBJ1-2	TGTGCCAGCAGTGTAACCGGGACAGGTGATGGCTACACCTTC	CASSVTGTGDGYTF
NA	TRBD1	TRBV5-4	TRBJ1-1	TGTGCCAGCAGCTTGGGGGGACAGGGGGCGTGGAACACTGAAGCTTTCTTT	CASSLGGQGAWNTEAFF
NA	NA	TRBV5-4	TRBJ2-7	TGTGCCAGCAGCTTCAACACAAGGTCACAAGGCGGGGCCTACGAGCAGTACTTC	CASSFNTRSQGGAYEQYF
NA	NA	TRBV30	TRBJ2-4	TGTGCCTGGAGTAGGTTGACAGGACTCGAAAACATTCAGTACTTC	CAWSRLTGLENIQYF
NA	NA	TRBV10-3	TRBJ1-6	TGTGCCATCAGTGAGGGCCTCGACTATAATTCACCCCTCCACTTT	CAISEGLDYNSPLHF
few	TRBD1	TRBV9	TRBJ2-3	TGTGCCAGCAGCGTAGGACAGGGACGCACAGATACGCAGTATTTT	CASSVGQGRTDTQYF
NA	NA	TRBV5-4	TRBJ2-5	TGTGCCAGCAGTAAACAGGGCCACGAGACCCAGTACTTC	CASSKQGHETQYF
NA	NA	TRBV7-2	TRBJ2-3	TGTGCCAGCAGCCCCCAGATGCCCCCAGATACGCAGTATTTT	CASSPQMPPDTQYF
few	NA	TRBV7-9	TRBJ2-3	TGTGCCAGCAGCTTAAACCCCTCCGGAGATACGCAGTATTTT	CASSLNPSGDTQYF
few	NA	TRBV7-2	TRBJ2-3	TGTGCCAGCACCGCGACAATGGGAGCAGATACGCAGTATTTT	CASTATMGADTQYF
few	NA	TRBV11-2	TRBJ2-5	TGCGCCAGCAGCCAAGGGAGAGCACTTCAAGAGACCCAGTACTTC	CASSQGRALQETQYF
few	TRBD1	TRBV18	TRBJ1-6	TGTGCCAGCTCATGGGACAGGGTGAATTCACCCCTCCACTTT	CASSWDRVNSPLHF
NA	NA	TRBV18	TRBJ2-1	TGTGCCAGCTCACCACCAGCAGGGAATTATGAGCAGTTCTTC	CASSPPAGNYEQFF
many	TRBD2	TRBV29-1	TRBJ2-1	TGCAGCGGTACGGGTGGACTAGCGGGGAACAATGAGCAGTTCTTC	CSGTGGLAGNNEQFF
many	TRBD1	TRBV29-1	TRBJ2-1	TGCAGCGTCTATACCCCCGGGACAGCCAAGAATGAGCAGTTCTTC	CSVYTPGTAKNEQFF
NA	NA	TRBV29-1	TRBJ2-1	TGCAGCGTTAGGGGGAACCCTGGCAATGAGCAGTTCTTC	CSVRGNPGNEQFF
NA	NA	TRBV5-1	TRBJ2-7	TGCGCCAGCAGCTTGCCCGGAGGCTACGAGCAGTACTTC	CASSLPGGYEQYF
few	TRBD2	TRBV14	TRBJ2-7	TGTGCCAGCAGCCAAGTGCCACCTCCGGGGGGGCAGTACTTC	CASSQVPPPGGQYF
NA	NA	TRBV11-3	TRBJ2-1	TGTGCCAGCAAATCCACAGGGGAAAGCGGGGAGCAGTTCTTC	CASKSTGESGEQFF
few	NA	TRBV5-4	TRBJ1-1	TGTGCCACCCTATCGCTTGAAGCTTTCTTT	CATLSLEAFF
few	NA	TRBV19	TRBJ1-1	TGTGCCAGTACCATCACCGGAGGGGCGAACACTGAAGCTTTCTTT	CASTITGGANTEAFF
NA	TRBD2	TRBV7-9	TRBJ2-1	TGTGCCAGCAGCTTAGTGTTGCGGGGGGTTGGAAACAATGAGCAGTTCTTC	CASSLVLRGVGNNEQFF
NA	NA	TRBV2	TRBJ2-5	TGTGCCAGCAGGCGCGGACTGCAAGAGACCCAGTACTTC	CASRRGLQETQYF
NA	NA	TRBV29-1	TRBJ2-5	TGCAGCGTTGCGGGTCCTGAAGAGACCCAGTACTTC	CSVAGPEETQYF
few	TRBD1	TRBV30	TRBJ2-3	TGTGCCTGGACCCCTCGGGGAGGACAGGGAAATTCAGATACGCAGTATTTT	CAWTPRGGQGNSDTQYF
NA	NA	TRBV7-2	TRBJ2-5	TGTGCCAGCAGCGCAGACAGATTTGAGGAGACCCAGTACTTC	CASSADRFEETQYF
NA	NA	TRBV11-2	TRBJ2-5	TGTGCCAGCAGCTTAGACAGGGGAGGGACGGAGACCCAGTACTTC	CASSLDRGGTETQYF
NA	TRBD1	TRBV7-6	TRBJ2-3	TGTGCCAGCAGCAAATACAGGGGTACAGATACGCAGTATTTT	CASSKYRGTDTQYF
few	NA	TRBV4-1	TRBJ2-5	TGCGCCAGCAGCCAAGACCCCCGCCGGGGTACCGAGACCCAGTACTTC	CASSQDPRRGTETQYF
NA	NA	TRBV7-9	TRBJ2-2	TGTGCCAGCAGCCAGACCAGCGGGTACACCGGGGAGCTGTTTTTT	CASSQTSGYTGELFF
NA	NA	TRBV7-2	TRBJ2-2	TGTGCCAGCAGCTCCCTAAACACCGGGGAGCTGTTTTTT	CASSSLNTGELFF
NA	NA	TRBV6-5	TRBJ1-6	TGTGCCAGCAGTTACTCGAGAACGGGTGATTCACCCCTCCACTTT	CASSYSRTGDSPLHF
few	NA	TRBV7-2	TRBJ2-3	TGTGCCAGCAGCTCCGTAGTCTCAGATACGCAGTATTTT	CASSSVVSDTQYF
NA	TRBD2	TRBV11-2	TRBJ2-3	TGTGCCAGCAGCCTAGGTGCTAGCGGGGGTGTAGATACGCAGTATTTT	CASSLGASGGVDTQYF
few	NA	TRBV7-9	TRBJ2-3	TGTGCCAGCAGCTTGAGGGCCGGGCTCACAGATACGCAGTATTTT	CASSLRAGLTDTQYF
few	NA	TRBV30	TRBJ2-2	TGTGCCTGGAGCGCCCCGACAGCCACCGGGGAGCTGTTTTTT	CAWSAPTATGELFF
few	NA	TRBV19	TRBJ1-6	TGTGCCAGTAGCACTCAGGGGATGCCCCTCCACTTT	CASSTQGMPLHF
NA	NA	TRBV7-2	TRBJ2-1	TGTGCCAGCAGCCCCGTGGAGAGCTCCTACAATGAGCAGTTCTTC	CASSPVESSYNEQFF
few	TRBD2	TRBV11-2	TRBJ2-3	TGTGCCAGCAGCTTTCTAGCGGGGTTAATTACGCAGTATTTT	CASSFLAGLITQYF
few	NA	TRBV5-1	TRBJ2-3	TGCGCCAGCAGCTTGGCGGAGGCCACAGATACGCAGTATTTT	CASSLAEATDTQYF
NA	NA	TRBV7-9	TRBJ1-2	TGTGCCAGCAGCCCCATAGGGGGCTATGGCTACACCTTC	CASSPIGGYGYTF
NA	NA	TRBV18	TRBJ1-5	TGTGCCAGCTCAGGGGGCCGGAGTCAGCCCCAGCATTTT	CASSGGRSQPQHF
few	NA	TRBV7-2	TRBJ1-1	TGTGCCAGCAGAGGAGGGGGGAGGGGCGAGGCTTTCTTT	CASRGGGRGEAFF
NA	TRBD1	TRBV28	TRBJ2-3	TGTGCCAGCAGTTCGAAACACAGGGGCCCTAGCACAGATACGCAGTATTTT	CASSSKHRGPSTDTQYF
few	NA	TRBV11-2	TRBJ1-2	TGTGCCAGCAGCTTAGGGCAGGGGAGCGGCTACACCTTC	CASSLGQGSGYTF